The entry below describes one TCR beta chain. The data were obtained in a study of OX40 agonist ivuxolimab in advanced cancers. The overall study: Earlier anti-PD-1, anti-PD-L1 or anti-CTLA-4 therapy was permitted; roughly 40% had received some.

The CDR3 sequence is 17 residues long. V lost 0 bases and J 1 base, leaving 14 bases between the germline ends. Method: immunoSEQ multiplex PCR; TCRdb's copy keeps in-frame clones and lacks some. The sample carries roughly 64,000 clones, about four fifths recorded once. The specimen was CD4+ or CD8+ T cells sorted from blood, collected in a trial of the OX40 agonist ivuxolimab. This chain uses TRBV5-3 with TRBJ1-5; the D is unclear. TRBV5-3 is sorted into the ORF group, with uncertain function. This receptor was obtained from an adult with an advanced solid tumor such as melanoma, head and neck, liver or kidney cancer. Written as DNA, the CDR3 is TGTGCCAGAAGCTTGGCGGCGTGGGGAACCAGCAATCAGCCCCAGCATTTT. It codes for CARSLAAWGTSNQPQHF.